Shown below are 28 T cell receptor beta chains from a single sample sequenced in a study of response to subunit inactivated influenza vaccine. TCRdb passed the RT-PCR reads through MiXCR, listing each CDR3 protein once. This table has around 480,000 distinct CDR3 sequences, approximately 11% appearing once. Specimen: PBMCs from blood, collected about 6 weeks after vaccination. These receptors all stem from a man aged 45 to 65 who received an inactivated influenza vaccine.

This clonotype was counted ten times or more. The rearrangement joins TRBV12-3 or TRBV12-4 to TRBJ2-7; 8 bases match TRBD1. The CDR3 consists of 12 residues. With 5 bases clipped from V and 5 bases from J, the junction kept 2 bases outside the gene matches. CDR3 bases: TGTGCCAGCAGTAAGACAGGGGACGAGCAGTACTTC. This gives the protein CASSKTGDEQYF.

The CDR3 nucleotides read TGTGCCAGCAGCAAGGGGCAGGGCTCTGGAAACACCATATATTTT. This sequence encodes CASSKGQGSGNTIYF. V is TRBV7-6 and J is TRBJ1-3, with D perhaps TRBD1 (5 bases). From germline, CDR1 is SGHVS and CDR2 FNYEAQ. The V gene lost 5 bases and the J gene lost 0 bases, with 11 bases spanning the gap. The CDR3 extends over 15 amino acids.

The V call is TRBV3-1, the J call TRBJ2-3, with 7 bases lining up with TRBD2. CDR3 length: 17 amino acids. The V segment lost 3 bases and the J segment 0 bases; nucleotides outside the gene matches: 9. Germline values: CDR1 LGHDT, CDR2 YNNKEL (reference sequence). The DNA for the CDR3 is TGTGCCAGCAGCCAGGGACTACCAATTAATAGCACAGATACGCAGTATTTT. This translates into CASSQGLPINSTDTQYF.

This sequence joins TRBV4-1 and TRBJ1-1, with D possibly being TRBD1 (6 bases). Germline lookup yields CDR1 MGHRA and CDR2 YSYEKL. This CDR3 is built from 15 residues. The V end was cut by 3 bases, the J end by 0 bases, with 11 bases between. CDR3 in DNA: TGCGCCAGCAGCCATTATCAGGGGTTGAACACTGAAGCTTTCTTT. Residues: CASSHYQGLNTEAFF.

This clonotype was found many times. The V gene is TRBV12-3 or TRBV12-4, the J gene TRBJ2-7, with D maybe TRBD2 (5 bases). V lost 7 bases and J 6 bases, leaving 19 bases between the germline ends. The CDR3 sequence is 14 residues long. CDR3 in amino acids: CASNRALGDLEQYF. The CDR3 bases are TGTGCCAGCAACCGTGCTTTGGGAGACCTCGAGCAGTACTTC.

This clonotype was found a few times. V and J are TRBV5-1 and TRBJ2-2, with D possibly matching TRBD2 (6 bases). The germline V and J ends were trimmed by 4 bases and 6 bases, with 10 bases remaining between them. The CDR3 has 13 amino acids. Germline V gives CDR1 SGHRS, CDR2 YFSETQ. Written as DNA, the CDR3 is TGCGCCAGCAGCGGGCGCGGGGCCGGGGAGCTGTTTTTT. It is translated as CASSGRGAGELFF.

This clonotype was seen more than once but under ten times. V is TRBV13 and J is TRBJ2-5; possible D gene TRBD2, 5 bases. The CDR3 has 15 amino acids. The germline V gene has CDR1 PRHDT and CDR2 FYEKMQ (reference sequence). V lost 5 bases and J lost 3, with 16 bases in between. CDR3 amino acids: CASSLPGGGEETQYF. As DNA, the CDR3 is TGTGCCAGCAGCCTACCCGGAGGCGGAGAAGAGACCCAGTACTTC.

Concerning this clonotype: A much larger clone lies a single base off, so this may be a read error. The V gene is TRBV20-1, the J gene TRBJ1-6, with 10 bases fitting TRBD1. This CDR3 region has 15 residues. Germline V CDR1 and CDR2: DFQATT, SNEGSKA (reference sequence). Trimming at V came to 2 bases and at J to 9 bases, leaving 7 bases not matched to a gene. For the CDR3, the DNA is TGCAGTGCTAGATCAGGACAGGGGGAAGTTTCACCCCTCCACTTT. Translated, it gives CSARSGQGEVSPLHF.

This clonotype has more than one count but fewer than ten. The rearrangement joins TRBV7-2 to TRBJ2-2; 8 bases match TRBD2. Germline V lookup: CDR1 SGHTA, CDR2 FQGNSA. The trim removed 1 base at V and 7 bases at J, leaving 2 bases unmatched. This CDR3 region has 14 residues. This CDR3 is CASSLGGGIGELFF. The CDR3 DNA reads TGTGCCAGCAGCTTAGGCGGGGGGATCGGGGAGCTGTTTTTT. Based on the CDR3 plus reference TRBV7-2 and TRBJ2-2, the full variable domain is GAGVSQSPSNKVTEKGKDVELRCDPISGHTALYWYRQSLGQGLEFLIYFQGNSAPDKSGLPSDRFSAERTGGSVSTLTIQRTQQEDSAVYLCASSLGGGIGELFFGEGSRLTVL.

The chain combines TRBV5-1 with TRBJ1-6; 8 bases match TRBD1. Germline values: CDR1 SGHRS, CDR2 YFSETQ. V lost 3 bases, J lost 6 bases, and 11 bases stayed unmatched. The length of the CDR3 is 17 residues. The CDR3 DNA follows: TGCGCCAGCAGCTGGTGGACCACAGGGGGTGGTAATTCACCCCTCCACTTT. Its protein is CASSWWTTGGGNSPLHF. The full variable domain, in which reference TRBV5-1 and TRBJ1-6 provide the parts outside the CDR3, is KAGVTQTPRYLIKTRGQQVTLSCSPISGHRSVSWYQQTPGQGLQFLFEYFSETQRNKGNFPGRFSGRQFSNSRSEMNVSTLELGDSALYLCASSWWTTGGGNSPLHFGNGTRLTVT.

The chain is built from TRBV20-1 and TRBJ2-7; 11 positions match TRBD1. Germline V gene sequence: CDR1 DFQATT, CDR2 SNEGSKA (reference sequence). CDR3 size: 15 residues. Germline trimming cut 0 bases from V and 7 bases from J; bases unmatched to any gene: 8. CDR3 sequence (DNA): TGCAGTGCTAGAGATGGGGACAGGGGGTTAGAAGAGCAGTACTTC. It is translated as CSARDGDRGLEEQYF.

CDR3 sequence reads: CASSGVAGTDTQYF. The CDR3, as DNA: TGTGCCAGCAGTGGGGTAGCTGGCACAGATACGCAGTATTTT. The chain has TRBV7-2 and TRBJ2-3, with D unclear. V dropped 6 bases and J dropped 1 base, with 11 bases sitting between them. CDR3 length: 14 residues. Germline CDR1 SGHTA, CDR2 FQGNSA.

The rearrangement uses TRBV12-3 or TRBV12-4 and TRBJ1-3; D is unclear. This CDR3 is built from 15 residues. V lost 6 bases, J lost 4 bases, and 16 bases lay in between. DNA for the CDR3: TGTGCCAGCAGCGCGGCAGCAGTCGGGGGAAACACCATATATTTT. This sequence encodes CASSAAAVGGNTIYF.

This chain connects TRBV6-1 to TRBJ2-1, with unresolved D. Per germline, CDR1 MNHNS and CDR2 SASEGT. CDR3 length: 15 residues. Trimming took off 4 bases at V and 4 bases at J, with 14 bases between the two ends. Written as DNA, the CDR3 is TGTGCCAGCAGTGGGCTAGTGGCCCGATACAATGAGCAGTTCTTC. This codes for CASSGLVARYNEQFF.

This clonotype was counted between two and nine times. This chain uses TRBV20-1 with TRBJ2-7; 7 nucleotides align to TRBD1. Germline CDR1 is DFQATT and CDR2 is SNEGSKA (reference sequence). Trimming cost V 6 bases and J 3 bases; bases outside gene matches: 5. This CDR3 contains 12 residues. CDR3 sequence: CSAPGQIYEQYF. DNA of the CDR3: TGCAGTGCCCCGGGACAGATCTACGAGCAGTACTTC.

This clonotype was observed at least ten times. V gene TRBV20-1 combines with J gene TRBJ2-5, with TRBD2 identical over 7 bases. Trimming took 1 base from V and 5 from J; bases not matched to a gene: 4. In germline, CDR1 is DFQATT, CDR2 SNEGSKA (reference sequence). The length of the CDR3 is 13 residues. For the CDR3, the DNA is TGCAGTGCTAGAGTCGGGGGGTGGGAGACCCAGTACTTC. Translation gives CSARVGGWETQYF.

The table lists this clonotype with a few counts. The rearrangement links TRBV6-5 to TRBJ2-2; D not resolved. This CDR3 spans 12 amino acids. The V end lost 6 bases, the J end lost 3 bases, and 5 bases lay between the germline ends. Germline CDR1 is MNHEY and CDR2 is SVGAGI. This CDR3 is CASRAYTGELFF. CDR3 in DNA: TGTGCCAGCAGAGCTTACACCGGGGAGCTGTTTTTT.

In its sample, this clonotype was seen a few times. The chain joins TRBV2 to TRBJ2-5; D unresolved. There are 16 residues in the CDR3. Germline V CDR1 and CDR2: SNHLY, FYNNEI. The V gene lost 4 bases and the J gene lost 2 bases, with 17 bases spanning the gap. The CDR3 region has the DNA TGTGCCAGCAGTGCATTAAGAGAACGGGCGCAAGAGACCCAGTACTTC. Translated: CASSALRERAQETQYF.

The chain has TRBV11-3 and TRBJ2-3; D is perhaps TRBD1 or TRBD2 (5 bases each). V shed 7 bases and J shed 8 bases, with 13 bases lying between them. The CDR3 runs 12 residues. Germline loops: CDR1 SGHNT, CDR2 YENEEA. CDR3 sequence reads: CASIASGTTQYF. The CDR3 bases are TGTGCCAGCATCGCCTCCGGGACTACGCAGTATTTT.

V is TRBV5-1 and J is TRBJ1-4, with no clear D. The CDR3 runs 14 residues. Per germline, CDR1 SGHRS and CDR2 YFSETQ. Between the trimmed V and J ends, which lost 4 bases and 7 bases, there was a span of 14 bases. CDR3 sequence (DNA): TGCGCCAGCAGCGACGGTTCCGCTGGTGAAAAACTGTTTTTT. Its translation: CASSDGSAGEKLFF. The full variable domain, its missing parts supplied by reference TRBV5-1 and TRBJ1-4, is KAGVTQTPRYLIKTRGQQVTLSCSPISGHRSVSWYQQTPGQGLQFLFEYFSETQRNKGNFPGRFSGRQFSNSRSEMNVSTLELGDSALYLCASSDGSAGEKLFFGSGTQLSVL.

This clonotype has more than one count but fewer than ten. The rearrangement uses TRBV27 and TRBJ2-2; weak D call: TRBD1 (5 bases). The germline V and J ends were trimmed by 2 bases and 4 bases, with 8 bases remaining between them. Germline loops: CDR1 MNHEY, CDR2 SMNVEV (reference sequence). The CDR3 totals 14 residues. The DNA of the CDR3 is TGTGCCAGCAGTTTACATCAGGGCACCGGGGAGCTGTTTTTT. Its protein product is CASSLHQGTGELFF.

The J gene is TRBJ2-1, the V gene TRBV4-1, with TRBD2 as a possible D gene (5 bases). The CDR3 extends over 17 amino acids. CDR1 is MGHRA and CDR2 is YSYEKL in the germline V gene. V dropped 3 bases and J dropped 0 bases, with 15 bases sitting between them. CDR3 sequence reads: CASSHGPGTRSYNEQFF. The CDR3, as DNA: TGCGCCAGCAGCCATGGACCGGGAACACGCTCCTACAATGAGCAGTTCTTC.

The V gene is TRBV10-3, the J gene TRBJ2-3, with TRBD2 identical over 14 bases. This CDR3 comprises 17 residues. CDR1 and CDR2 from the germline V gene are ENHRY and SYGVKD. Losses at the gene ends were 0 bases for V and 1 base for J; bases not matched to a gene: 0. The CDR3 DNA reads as TGTGCCATCAGTGAGTCGACTAGCGGGAGGGGCACAGATACGCAGTATTTT. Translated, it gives CAISESTSGRGTDTQYF.

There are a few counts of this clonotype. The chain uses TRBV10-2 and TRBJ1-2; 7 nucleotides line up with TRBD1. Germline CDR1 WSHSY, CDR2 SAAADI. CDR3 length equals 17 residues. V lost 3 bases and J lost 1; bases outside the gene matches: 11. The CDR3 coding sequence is TGCGCCAGCAGTGATCCAATCCGGGACAGAGTTAACTATGGCTACACCTTC. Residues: CASSDPIRDRVNYGYTF.

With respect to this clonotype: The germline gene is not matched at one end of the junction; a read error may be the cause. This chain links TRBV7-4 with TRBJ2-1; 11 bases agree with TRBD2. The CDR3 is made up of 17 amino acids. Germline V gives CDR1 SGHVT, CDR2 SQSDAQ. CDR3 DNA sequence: TGTGCCAGCAGCTACCCTAGCGGGAGGTTTTCCTACATTGAGCAGTTCTTC. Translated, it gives CASSYPSGRFSYIEQFF.

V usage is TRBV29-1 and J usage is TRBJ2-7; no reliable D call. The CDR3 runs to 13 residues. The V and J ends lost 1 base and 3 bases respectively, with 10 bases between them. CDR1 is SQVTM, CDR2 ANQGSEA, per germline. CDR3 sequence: CSVEGRSVYEQYF. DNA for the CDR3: TGCAGCGTTGAAGGGAGATCGGTCTACGAGCAGTACTTC.

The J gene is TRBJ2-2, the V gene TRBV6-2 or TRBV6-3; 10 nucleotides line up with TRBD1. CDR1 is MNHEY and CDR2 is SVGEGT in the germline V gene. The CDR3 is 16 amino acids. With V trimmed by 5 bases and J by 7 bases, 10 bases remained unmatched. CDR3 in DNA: TGTGCCAGCAGTCCCTCGGGACAGGGGACAGGCGGGGAGCTGTTTTTT. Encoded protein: CASSPSGQGTGGELFF.

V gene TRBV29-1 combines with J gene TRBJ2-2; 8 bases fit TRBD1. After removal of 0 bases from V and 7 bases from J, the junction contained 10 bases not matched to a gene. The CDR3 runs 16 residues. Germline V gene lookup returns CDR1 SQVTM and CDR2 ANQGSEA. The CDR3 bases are TGCAGCGTTGAAGAGGAGGACAGGGTGTTTGGCGGGGAGCTGTTTTTT. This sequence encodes CSVEEEDRVFGGELFF.